The clone carrying this T cell receptor (beta chain) was observed a single time. The gene names given are mouse names. Read sequence stops 1 residue before the CDR3 end, and the germline J gene provides the missing end. The CDR3 runs 13 residues. Germline lookup yields CDR1 SGHDT and CDR2 FRDEAV. Trimming left V 4 bases short and J 8 bases short, with 13 bases between. This entry comes from a study of tissue T cells after allogeneic stem cell transplantation. Assay: immunoSEQ multiplex PCR; the TCRdb copy retains only in-frame clones and omits some. The table shows some 47,000 clones, with around 70% occurring only once.

The TCR sequence derives from a pool of C57BL/6 mice in good health. The specimen sequenced was sorted cells pooled from one or two spleens. J is TRBJ2-1 and V is TRBV14; possible D gene TRBD1, 5 bases. The DNA read from the CDR3 is TGTGCCAGCAGTCGCCAGGGCTACCCTGAGCAGTTC. This encodes CASSRQGYPEQF. The CDR3 in its entirety is CASSRQGYPEQFF.